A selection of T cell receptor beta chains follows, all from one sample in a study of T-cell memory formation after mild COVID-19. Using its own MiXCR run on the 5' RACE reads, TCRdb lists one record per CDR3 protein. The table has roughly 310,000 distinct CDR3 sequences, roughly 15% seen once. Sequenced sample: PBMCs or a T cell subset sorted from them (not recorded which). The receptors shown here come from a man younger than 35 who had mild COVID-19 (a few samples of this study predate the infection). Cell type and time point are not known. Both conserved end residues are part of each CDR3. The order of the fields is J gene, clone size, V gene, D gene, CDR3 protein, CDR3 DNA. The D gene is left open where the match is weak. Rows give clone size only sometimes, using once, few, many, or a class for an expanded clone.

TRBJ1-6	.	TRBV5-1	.	CASSLGQKSQNSPLHF	TGCGCCAGCAGCCTTGGACAGAAGAGTCAGAATTCACCCCTCCACTTT
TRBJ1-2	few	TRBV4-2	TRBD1	CASSQEAPGTDYGYTF	TGTGCCAGCAGCCAAGAGGCCCCCGGGACAGACTATGGCTACACCTTC
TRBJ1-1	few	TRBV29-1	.	CSHPVKMGNTEAFF	TGCAGCCACCCCGTAAAGATGGGGAACACTGAAGCTTTCTTT
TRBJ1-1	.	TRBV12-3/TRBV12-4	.	CASSLGQCSTEAFF	TGTGCCAGCAGTCTAGGACAGTGTAGCACTGAAGCTTTCTTT
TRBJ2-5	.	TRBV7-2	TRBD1	CASSVGQGGRETQYF	TGTGCCAGCAGCGTGGGACAGGGAGGCAGAGAGACCCAGTACTTC
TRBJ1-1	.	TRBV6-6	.	CASSYGFGTEAFF	TGTGCCAGCAGTTACGGGTTCGGAACTGAAGCTTTCTTT
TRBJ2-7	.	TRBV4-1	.	CASSQEPRGADEQYF	TGCGCCAGCAGCCAAGAGCCTCGGGGGGCGGACGAGCAGTACTTC
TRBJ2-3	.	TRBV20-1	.	CSASAALSTDTQYF	TGCAGTGCTAGTGCGGCGTTGAGCACAGATACGCAGTATTTT
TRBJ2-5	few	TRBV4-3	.	CASSRRERETQYF	TGCGCCAGCAGCCGAAGGGAGCGAGAGACCCAGTACTTC
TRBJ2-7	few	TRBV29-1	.	CSVGDSYEQYF	TGCAGCGTAGGTGACAGCTACGAGCAGTACTTC
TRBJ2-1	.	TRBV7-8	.	CASSLSGYEQFF	TGTGCCAGCAGCTTATCCGGGTATGAGCAGTTCTTC
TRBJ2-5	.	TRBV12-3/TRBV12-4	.	CASSPPGGPETQYF	TGTGCCAGCAGTCCCCCCGGGGGTCCAGAGACCCAGTACTTC
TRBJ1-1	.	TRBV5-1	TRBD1	CASSSNRGLGRGNTEAFF	TGCGCCAGCAGCTCAAACAGGGGATTAGGACGTGGGAACACTGAAGCTTTCTTT
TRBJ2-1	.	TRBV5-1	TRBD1	CASSSTGQNYNEQFF	TGCGCCAGCAGCTCCACGGGACAGAATTACAATGAGCAGTTCTTC
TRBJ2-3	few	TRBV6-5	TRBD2	CASSPSGGFTDTQYF	TGTGCCAGCAGTCCCAGCGGGGGATTCACAGATACGCAGTATTTT
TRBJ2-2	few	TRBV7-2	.	CASSLGRLDLTGELFF	TGTGCCAGCAGCTTAGGGAGGCTTGACTTGACCGGGGAGCTGTTTTTT
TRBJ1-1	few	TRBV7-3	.	CASSLSGDTEAFF	TGTGCCAGCAGCTTGTCAGGGGACACTGAAGCTTTCTTT
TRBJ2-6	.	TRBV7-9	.	CASSSWANVLTF	TGTGCCAGCAGTTCTTGGGCCAACGTCCTGACTTTC
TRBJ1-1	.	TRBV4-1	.	CASSQHDNQAFF	TGCGCCAGCAGCCAACACGACAACCAAGCTTTCTTT
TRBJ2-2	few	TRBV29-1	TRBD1	CSVVDRRNARGELFF	TGCAGCGTCGTGGACAGGAGAAACGCCCGCGGGGAGCTGTTTTTT
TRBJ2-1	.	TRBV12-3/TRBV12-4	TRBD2	CASSLTDAIMGLGGNEQFF	TGTGCCAGCAGTTTGACCGACGCCATAATGGGACTCGGGGGGAATGAGCAGTTCTTC
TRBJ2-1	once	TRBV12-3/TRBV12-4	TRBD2	CASTERGGFGEQFF	TGTGCCAGCACCGAGCGGGGGGGGTTCGGTGAGCAGTTCTTC
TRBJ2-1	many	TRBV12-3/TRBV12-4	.	CASSPRLIEQFF	TGTGCCAGCAGCCCGAGGCTCATCGAGCAGTTCTTC
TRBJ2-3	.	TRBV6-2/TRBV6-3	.	CASSPRDISTNTDTQYF	TGTGCCAGCAGTCCCCGTGATATTAGCACAAACACAGATACGCAGTATTTT
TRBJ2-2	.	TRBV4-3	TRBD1	CASSRGRQGDGELFF	TGCGCCAGCAGCCGCGGGCGCCAGGGGGACGGGGAGCTGTTTTTT
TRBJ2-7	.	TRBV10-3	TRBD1	CAIGPTGSGGEQYF	TGTGCCATCGGGCCGACAGGGTCCGGAGGCGAGCAGTACTTC
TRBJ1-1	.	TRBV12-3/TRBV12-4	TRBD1	CASSRTGGFSEAFF	TGTGCCAGCAGCCGGACAGGGGGCTTTTCTGAAGCTTTCTTT
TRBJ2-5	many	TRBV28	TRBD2	CASRPLAGNGETQYF	TGTGCCAGCAGACCACTAGCGGGGAACGGTGAGACCCAGTACTTC
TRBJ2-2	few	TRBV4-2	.	CASSQDQGVNTGELFF	TGTGCCAGCAGCCAAGACCAGGGAGTTAACACCGGGGAGCTGTTTTTT
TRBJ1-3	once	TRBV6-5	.	CASSYAEGNTIYF	TGTGCCAGCAGTTATGCTGAAGGAAACACCATATATTTT
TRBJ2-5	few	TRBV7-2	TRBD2	CASSLPGTSGSLTQYF	TGTGCCAGCAGCTTGCCCGGGACTAGCGGATCTCTGACCCAGTACTTC
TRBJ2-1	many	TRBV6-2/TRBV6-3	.	CASGQQQFF	TGTGCCAGCGGACAGCAGCAGTTCTTC
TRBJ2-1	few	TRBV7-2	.	CASSLNGGRREQFF	TGTGCCAGCAGCTTAAATGGGGGGCGTCGCGAGCAGTTCTTC
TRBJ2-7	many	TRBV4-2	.	CASSPLGGDYEQYF	TGTGCCAGCAGCCCACTCGGCGGGGACTACGAGCAGTACTTC
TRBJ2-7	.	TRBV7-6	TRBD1	CASSSTGSPYEQYF	TGTGCCAGCAGCTCGACAGGGTCCCCCTACGAGCAGTACTTC
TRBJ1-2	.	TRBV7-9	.	CASRPGTVEDTF	TGTGCCAGCAGACCGGGGACGGTGGAGGACACCTTC
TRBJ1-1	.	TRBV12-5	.	CASGRDGTEAFF	TGTGCTAGTGGGAGGGACGGCACTGAAGCTTTCTTT
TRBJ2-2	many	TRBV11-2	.	CASNLLGGGAFPGELFF	TGTGCCAGCAACCTCCTCGGAGGGGGGGCTTTCCCCGGGGAGCTGTTTTTT
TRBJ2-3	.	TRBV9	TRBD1	CASSAGQGAPSWYF	TGTGCCAGCAGCGCGGGACAGGGGGCCCCCAGTTGGTATTTT
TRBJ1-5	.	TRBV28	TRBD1	CASSRQGIGNQPQHF	TGTGCCAGCAGTAGACAGGGGATCGGGAATCAGCCCCAGCATTTT
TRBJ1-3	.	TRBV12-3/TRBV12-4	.	CASSSSRPTIYF	TGTGCCAGCAGCTCCTCTCGCCCCACCATATATTTT
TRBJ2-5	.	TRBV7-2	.	CASSAGWEETQYF	TGTGCCAGCTCCGCAGGGTGGGAAGAGACCCAGTACTTC
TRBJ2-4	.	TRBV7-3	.	CASSLERAGNIQYF	TGTGCCAGCAGCTTAGAAAGGGCGGGCAACATTCAGTACTTC
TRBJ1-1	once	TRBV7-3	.	CASSPDSYTEAFF	TGTGCCAGCAGCCCAGACAGCTACACTGAAGCTTTCTTT
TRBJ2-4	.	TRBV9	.	CASSGGENIQYF	TGTGCCAGCAGCGGGGGAGAAAACATTCAGTACTTC
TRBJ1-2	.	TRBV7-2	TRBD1	CASSPDRDNGYTF	TGTGCCAGCAGCCCTGACAGGGACAATGGCTACACCTTC
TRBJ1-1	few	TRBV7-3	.	CASNKGGGTEAFF	TGTGCCAGCAATAAGGGGGGCGGCACTGAAGCTTTCTTT
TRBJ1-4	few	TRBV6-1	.	CASSEGRFRAEKLFF	TGTGCCAGCAGTGAAGGCAGATTCCGGGCCGAAAAACTGTTTTTT
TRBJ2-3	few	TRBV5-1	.	CASSFGLAVGTDTQYF	TGCGCCAGCAGCTTCGGACTCGCCGTTGGCACAGATACGCAGTATTTT
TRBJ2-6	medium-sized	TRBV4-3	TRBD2	CASSQTSGSGANVLTF	TGCGCCAGCAGCCAGACTAGCGGTTCTGGGGCCAACGTCCTGACTTTC
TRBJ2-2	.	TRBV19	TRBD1	CASSPAYDRVWTGELFF	TGTGCCAGTAGTCCCGCCTACGACAGGGTTTGGACCGGGGAGCTGTTTTTT